The source of this T cell receptor (beta chain) is a study of T cell responses to AZD1222 COVID-19 vaccine. TCRdb's copy holds only in-frame clones and misses some; the assay was immunoSEQ multiplex PCR. Here the sample spans about 110,000 clones, approximately 91% being singletons. This CDR3 spans 16 amino acids. Germline V gene lookup returns CDR1 LNHDA and CDR2 SQIVND (reference sequence). Trimming took off 3 bases at V and 5 bases at J, with 17 bases between the two ends. Remarks on this clone: Its antigen is undetermined.

Study-wide findings and caveats: Among spike-specific TCRs, nearly half reportedly target unmutated variant regions. Vaccine-associated CD4 TCRs spanned spike, dominant at 160-218 and 743-854. Clonal diversity may have been underestimated, and the donors were mostly white British, with more females than males.

The clonotype comes from an adult in good health. J is TRBJ1-5 and V is TRBV19, with D possibly matching TRBD1 (5 bases). Specimen: peripheral blood, collected on day 0 of AZD1222 vaccination. DNA of the CDR3: TGTGCCAGTAGTATGATGGTGGCAGGGTGGGATCAGCCCCAGCATTTT. Amino acids: CASSMMVAGWDQPQHF.